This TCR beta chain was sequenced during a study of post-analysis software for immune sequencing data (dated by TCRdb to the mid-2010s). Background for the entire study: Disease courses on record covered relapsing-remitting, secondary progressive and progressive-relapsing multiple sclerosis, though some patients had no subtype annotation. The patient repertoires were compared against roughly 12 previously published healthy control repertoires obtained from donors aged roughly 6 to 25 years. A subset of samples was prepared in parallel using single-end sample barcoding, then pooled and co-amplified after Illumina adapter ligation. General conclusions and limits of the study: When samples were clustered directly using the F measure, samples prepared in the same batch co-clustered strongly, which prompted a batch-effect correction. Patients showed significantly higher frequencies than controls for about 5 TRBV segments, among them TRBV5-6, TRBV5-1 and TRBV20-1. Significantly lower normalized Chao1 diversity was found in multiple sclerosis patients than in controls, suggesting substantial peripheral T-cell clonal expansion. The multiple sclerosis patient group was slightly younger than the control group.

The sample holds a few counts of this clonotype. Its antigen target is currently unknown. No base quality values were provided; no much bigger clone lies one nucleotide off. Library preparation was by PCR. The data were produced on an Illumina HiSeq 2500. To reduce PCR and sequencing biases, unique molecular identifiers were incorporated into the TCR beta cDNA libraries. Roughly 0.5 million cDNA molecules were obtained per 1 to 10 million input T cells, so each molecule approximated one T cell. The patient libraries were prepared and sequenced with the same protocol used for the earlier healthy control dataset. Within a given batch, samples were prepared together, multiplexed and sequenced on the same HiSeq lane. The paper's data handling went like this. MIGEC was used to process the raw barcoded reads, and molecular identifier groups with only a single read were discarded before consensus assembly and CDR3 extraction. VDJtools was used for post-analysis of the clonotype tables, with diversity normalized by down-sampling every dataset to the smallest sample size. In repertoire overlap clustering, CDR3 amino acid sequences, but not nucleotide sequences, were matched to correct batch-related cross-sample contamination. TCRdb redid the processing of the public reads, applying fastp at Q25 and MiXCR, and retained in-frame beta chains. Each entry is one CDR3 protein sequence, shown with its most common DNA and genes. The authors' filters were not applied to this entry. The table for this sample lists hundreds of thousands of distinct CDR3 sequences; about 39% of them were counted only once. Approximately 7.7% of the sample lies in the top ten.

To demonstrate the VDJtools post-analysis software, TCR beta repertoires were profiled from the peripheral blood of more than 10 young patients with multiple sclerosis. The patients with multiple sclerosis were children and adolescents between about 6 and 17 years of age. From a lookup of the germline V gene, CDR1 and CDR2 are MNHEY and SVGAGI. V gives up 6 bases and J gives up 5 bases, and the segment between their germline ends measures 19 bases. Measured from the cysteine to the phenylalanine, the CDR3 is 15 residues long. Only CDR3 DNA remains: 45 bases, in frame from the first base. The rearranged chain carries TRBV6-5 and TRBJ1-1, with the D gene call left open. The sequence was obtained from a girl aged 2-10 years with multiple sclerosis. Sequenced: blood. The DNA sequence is TGTGCCAGCAGGCTGACTCTCACACTGCCGACTGAAGCTTTCTTT. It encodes CASRLTLTLPTEAFF.